This T cell receptor beta chain was captured in a study of CD8 T cell repertoires and HIV-1 epitope variants. The CDR3 length is 14 residues. With 0 bases removed from V and 0 bases from J, the gap between germline ends came to 6 bases. Per the germline V gene, CDR1 is MGHRA and CDR2 is YSYEKL. To note about this clone: What it binds is not known.

Only in-frame clones appear in the TCRdb table, and some are missing; sequencing was by immunoSEQ multiplex PCR. The top ten clones hold more than 35% of a sample with several thousand clones, around 64% of them seen once. The material sequenced was cultured CD8+ T cells derived from PBMCs. The sequence came from a male donor with HIV. The rearrangement joins TRBV4-1 to TRBJ2-7; no reliable D call. CDR3 region: CASSQDDSSYEQYF. For the CDR3, the DNA is TGCGCCAGCAGCCAAGATGATAGCTCCTACGAGCAGTACTTC.